This TCR beta chain was documented in a study of post-analysis software for immune sequencing data. Whole-study findings and limits: Comparison with controls showed significantly lower normalized Chao1 diversity in multiple sclerosis patients. The study found TRBV5-6, TRBV5-1 and TRBV20-1 among several TRBV segments more frequent in patients than controls.

The library was made from cDNA and included unique molecular identifiers. From the PCR reads, TCRdb called clonotypes with MiXCR, one entry per CDR3 protein. Of 350,000 to 450,000 distinct CDR3 sequences in the sample, around 37% are singletons; the top ten hold roughly 13%. CDR1 is MNHNY, CDR2 SVGAGI, per germline (reference sequence). The CDR3 is made up of 15 amino acids. The ends were cut back, 5 bases at V and 11 bases at J, with 24 bases in the middle. Notes on this clonotype: The target antigen is unknown.

This receptor was obtained from a girl aged 10-17 years with multiple sclerosis. Sequences were obtained from blood. V and J are TRBV6-6 and TRBJ2-5; weak D call: TRBD2 (6 bases). This chain's CDR3 is CASSTPLGMREEQYF. The CDR3 DNA is TGTGCCAGCAGTACCCCCCTAGGGATGAGGGAGGAGCAGTACTTC.